These T cell receptor beta chains were read from a single sample in a study of cytomegalovirus exposure and HLA in healthy donors. The table came from immunoSEQ multiplex PCR; TCRdb's copy has only in-frame clones and leaves some out. The top ten clones hold around 0.52% of a sample with around 170,000 clones, roughly 82% of them seen once. Sequenced input: PBMCs. Every receptor here comes from a woman in her forties or fifties in good health and CMV-seronegative. The CDR3 runs from the conserved cysteine through the conserved F or W. D genes are given only for firm matches. Clone size is stated in some rows and not others, as once, few, many or a class when expanded.

j_gene	v_gene	d_gene	abundance	CDR3nt	CDR3aa
TRBJ2-3	TRBV5-4	TRBD2	.	TGTGCCAGCAGCCACGGGACTAGCGGATTCCGGGCAGATACGCAGTATTTT	CASSHGTSGFRADTQYF
TRBJ2-3	TRBV7-9	TRBD2	.	TGTGCCAGCAGCCCGACTAGCGGGGGGTTCGGAGATACGCAGTATTTT	CASSPTSGGFGDTQYF
TRBJ1-1	TRBV15	.	.	TGTGCCACCAGCAGAGAATCCAGGGACACTGAAGCTTTCTTT	CATSRESRDTEAFF
TRBJ2-4	TRBV18	.	once	TGTGCCAGCTCAAGGGAGTTAGCCAAAAACATTCAGTACTTC	CASSRELAKNIQYF
TRBJ2-1	TRBV27	TRBD2	.	TGTGCCAGCAGACGGGAGGCCTACAATGAGCAGTTCTTC	CASRREAYNEQFF
TRBJ2-7	TRBV5-6	TRBD1	.	TGTGCCAGCAGCGAGGGACAGAGATACGAGCAGTACTTC	CASSEGQRYEQYF
TRBJ2-5	TRBV6-5	TRBD1	.	TGTGCCAGCAGTTACTTAGGGACAGCGCAAGAGACCCAGTACTTC	CASSYLGTAQETQYF
TRBJ2-1	TRBV9	.	few	TGTGCCAGCAGCGAACAGAGCTCCTACAATGAGCAGTTCTTC	CASSEQSSYNEQFF
TRBJ2-5	TRBV18	.	once	TGTGCCAGCTCACCCGGGGAGACCCAGTACTTC	CASSPGETQYF
TRBJ2-3	TRBV7-3	TRBD2	few	TGTGCCAGCAGCTTGACTAGCGGGGGAACAGATACGCAGTATTTT	CASSLTSGGTDTQYF
TRBJ2-5	TRBV7-9	TRBD2	.	TGTGCCAGCAGCCCAGGATGGGAGGGTGGAGAGACCCAGTACTTC	CASSPGWEGGETQYF
TRBJ2-3	TRBV5-6	TRBD2	.	TGTGCCAGCAGCCCCTACTCTAGCGGGAGGGACACAGATACGCAGTATTTT	CASSPYSSGRDTDTQYF
TRBJ2-2	TRBV2	.	few	TGTGCCAGCAGCGAATCCAGGGGAGCAACCGGGGAGCTGTTTTTT	CASSESRGATGELFF
TRBJ2-3	TRBV5-6	TRBD1	.	TGTGCCAGCAGCATACAGGGGACGTATACGCAGTATTTT	CASSIQGTYTQYF
TRBJ2-7	TRBV6-1	.	few	TGTGCCAGCAGTGCGGGGGACCCTTCCTACGAGCAGTACTTC	CASSAGDPSYEQYF
TRBJ1-2	TRBV7-5	.	.	TGTGCCAGCAGCTTAGAGGAGGGAGGCTACACCTTC	CASSLEEGGYTF
TRBJ2-5	TRBV15	.	.	TGTGCCACCAGCAGAGGCCTTACAGGGATCCAAGAGACCCAGTACTTC	CATSRGLTGIQETQYF
TRBJ2-7	TRBV27	TRBD2	.	TGTGCCAGCAGAAAAATAGCGGGGCGAAACTCCTACGAGCAGTACTTC	CASRKIAGRNSYEQYF
TRBJ2-2	TRBV4-1	.	.	TGCGCCAGCAGCCAACGAGCGGACTCGAACACCGGGGAGCTGTTTTTT	CASSQRADSNTGELFF
TRBJ2-7	TRBV5-4	TRBD2	.	TGTGCCAGCAGCTCGGGGACTAGCGTGTTCGAGCAGTACTTC	CASSSGTSVFEQYF
TRBJ1-2	TRBV4-2	.	once	TGTGCCAGCAGCCAAGAAAGGACAACCTATGGCTACACCTTC	CASSQERTTYGYTF
TRBJ2-1	TRBV9	.	.	TGTGCCAGCAGCGGACATACTAGCTCGGATGAGCAGTTCTTC	CASSGHTSSDEQFF
TRBJ2-7	TRBV10-1	TRBD2	once	TGCGCCAGCAGTCCCCGGGACTTCGGGGGGGAGCAGTACTTC	CASSPRDFGGEQYF